The clone carrying this T cell receptor beta chain was observed many times. No antigen is known for it. This specimen belongs to a study of CD8+CD57+ T cells in acquired aplastic anemia. As for the study in general: Mean DNA quantity obtained from sorted CD4+ and CD8+ cells was 3 to 3.5 ug.

It was genomic DNA that served as the template for profiling TCR beta VDJ and CDR3. TCRdb re-derived calls from the reads in MiXCR, one entry per CDR3 protein. The table records under 350,000 distinct CDR3 sequences, 45% to 65% of them present only once. Sequenced patients had shown CD8+CD57+ cell expansion by flow cytometry. Patients had not yet gotten any therapy when their blood was taken for sampling. Study findings and constraints: About 27 shared CD8+ CDR3s appeared highly expressed within patients' immunodominant clones.

Sequenced sample: sorted CD4+, CD8+, or CD8+CD57+ T cells (not recorded which) from PBMCs. The source is a human donor with aplastic anemia.

CDR3 sequence (DNA): TGTGCCAGCAGCCAAGGCGGGGGTACTATGAACACTGAAGCTTTCTTT. Its protein is CASSQGGGTMNTEAFF. The V gene is TRBV9, the J gene TRBJ1-1; D may be TRBD1 (5 bases). The CDR3 loop spans 16 amino acids. Germline-derived CDR1 and CDR2 are SGDLS and YYNGEE. Trimming left V 4 bases short and J 0 bases short, with 16 bases between.